This entry describes one T cell receptor beta chain. Its antigen is currently unknown. This sample was included in a study of long-term antiretroviral therapy in people with HIV. Study-wide background: The oldest samples precede the 2015 immediate-ART recommendation by about a decade.

Treatment for every participant with HIV took place in the United States. CDR3 length: 14 amino acids. V gave up 2 bases and J gave up 0 bases, with 9 bases separating them. Looked up from germline, CDR1 is SQVTM and CDR2 is ANQGSEA. Overall study findings and caveats: Every time point showed a repertoire led by clones expanded before ART. Older ART regimens may have been in use when blood was drawn between about 2004 and 2018.

The assay, immunoSEQ v3.0, was run at survey level. The data were produced by immunoSEQ multiplex PCR, yet TCRdb's version contains in-frame clones alone and is incomplete. The data contain some 19,000 clones, more than 75% of them seen just once; the ten biggest clones take up roughly 3.1%. The TCR originated in a woman aged 45 to 65 with HIV. Sequencing was performed on unsorted PBMCs, taken 2.6 years after starting antiretroviral therapy. The chain is built from TRBV29-1 and TRBJ2-3; D remains unclear. CDR3 in amino acids: CSVEKGLSTDTQYF. CDR3 in DNA: TGCAGCGTTGAAAAGGGTTTGAGCACAGATACGCAGTATTTT.